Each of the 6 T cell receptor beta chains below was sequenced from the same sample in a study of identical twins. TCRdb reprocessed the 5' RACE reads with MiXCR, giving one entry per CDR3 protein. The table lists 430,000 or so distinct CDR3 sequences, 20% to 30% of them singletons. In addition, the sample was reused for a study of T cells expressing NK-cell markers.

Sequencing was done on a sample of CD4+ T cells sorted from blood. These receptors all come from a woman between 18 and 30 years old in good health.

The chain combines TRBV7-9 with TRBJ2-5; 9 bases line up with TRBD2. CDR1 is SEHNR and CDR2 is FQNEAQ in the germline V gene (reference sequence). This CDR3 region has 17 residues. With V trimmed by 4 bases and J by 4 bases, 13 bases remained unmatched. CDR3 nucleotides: TGTGCCAGCAGCTCATGGGGGCCTAGCGGGGCCGGAGAGACCCAGTACTTC. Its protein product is CASSSWGPSGAGETQYF.

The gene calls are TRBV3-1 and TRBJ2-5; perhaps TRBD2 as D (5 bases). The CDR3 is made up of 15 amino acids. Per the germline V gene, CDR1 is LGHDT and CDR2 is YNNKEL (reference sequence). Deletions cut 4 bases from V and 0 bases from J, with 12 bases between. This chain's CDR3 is CASSPRGLDQETQYF. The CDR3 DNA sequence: TGTGCCAGCAGCCCCCGAGGACTTGACCAAGAGACCCAGTACTTC.

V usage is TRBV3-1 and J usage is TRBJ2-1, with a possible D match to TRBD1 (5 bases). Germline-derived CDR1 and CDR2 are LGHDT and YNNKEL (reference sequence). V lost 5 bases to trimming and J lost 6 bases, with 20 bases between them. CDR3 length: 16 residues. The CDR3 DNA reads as TGTGCCAGCAGCAGAAGGGAAGGGGTGAATAGCAATGAGCAGTTCTTC. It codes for CASSRREGVNSNEQFF.

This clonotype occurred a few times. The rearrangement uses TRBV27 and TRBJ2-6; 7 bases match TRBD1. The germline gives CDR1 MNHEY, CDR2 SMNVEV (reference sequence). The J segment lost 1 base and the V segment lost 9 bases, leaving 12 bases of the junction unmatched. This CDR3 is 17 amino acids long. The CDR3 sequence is CASWGRQGVSGANVLTF. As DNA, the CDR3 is TGTGCCAGTTGGGGGAGACAGGGTGTATCTGGGGCCAACGTCCTGACTTTC.

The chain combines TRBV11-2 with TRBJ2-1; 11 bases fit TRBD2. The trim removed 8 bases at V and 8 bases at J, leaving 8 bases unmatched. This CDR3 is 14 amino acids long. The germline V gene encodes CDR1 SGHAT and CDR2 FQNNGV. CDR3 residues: CASGTSGSSHEQFF. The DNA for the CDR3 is TGTGCCAGCGGAACTAGCGGGAGTAGCCATGAGCAGTTCTTC.

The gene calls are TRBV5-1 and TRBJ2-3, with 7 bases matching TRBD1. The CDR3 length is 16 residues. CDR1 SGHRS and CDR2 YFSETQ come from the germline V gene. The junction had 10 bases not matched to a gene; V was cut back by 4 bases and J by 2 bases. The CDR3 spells CASSREPGQHTDTQYF. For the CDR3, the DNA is TGCGCCAGCAGCCGTGAGCCGGGACAGCACACAGATACGCAGTATTTT.